Following are 5 T cell receptor beta chains from one sample sequenced in a study of CD8 T cells in Susac syndrome. Random-hexamer reverse transcription was applied to roughly 0.5 to 1 ug RNA. Using its own MiXCR run on the immunoSEQ multiplex PCR reads, TCRdb lists one record per CDR3 protein. The table includes around 280,000 distinct CDR3 sequences, about 88% detected once. The sample taken for sequencing was CD8+ T cells from PBMCs. Receptors were obtained from a human donor with multiple sclerosis.

This chain uses TRBV20-1 with TRBJ1-4, with D hard to call. This CDR3 has 13 amino acids. Germline CDR1 reads DFQATT; CDR2 reads SNEGSKA (reference sequence). Trimming pared 3 bases from V and 7 bases from J, leaving 12 bases between. The CDR3 nucleotides are TGCAGTGCTAGCACAGCGAGAGGTGAAAAACTGTTTTTT. Translation gives CSASTARGEKLFF.

This chain joins TRBV5-8 and TRBJ2-3; 8 bases map to TRBD2. V shed 4 bases and J 5 bases; nucleotides not matched to a gene: 12. This CDR3 is built from 16 residues. The germline V gene has CDR1 SGHTS and CDR2 YDEGEE. The DNA of the CDR3 is TGTGCCAGCAGCCCAGGCGAGCGGGAGTGGGGAGATACGCAGTATTTT. Protein: CASSPGEREWGDTQYF.

V gene TRBV7-9 combines with J gene TRBJ1-2; 7 nucleotides agree with TRBD1. The CDR3 runs to 16 residues. V was clipped by 6 bases and J by 7 bases; unmatched bases: 17. In germline, CDR1 is SEHNR, CDR2 FQNEAQ (reference sequence). CDR3 DNA sequence: TGTGCCAGCAGGTGGGAAGCAGGGGGAGAGAATGGTGGCTACACCTTC. As protein: CASRWEAGGENGGYTF.

CDR3 sequence reads: CASSLEGAGAMNTEAFF. The CDR3 DNA is TGTGCCAGCAGCTTGGAGGGGGCAGGGGCAATGAACACTGAAGCTTTCTTT. V gene TRBV5-5 combines with J gene TRBJ1-1, with 7 bases lining up with TRBD1. The CDR3 consists of 17 residues. The germline V gene has CDR1 SGHKS and CDR2 YYEKEE (reference sequence). J gave up 0 bases and V 0 bases, and 8 bases lay outside the gene matches.

This rearrangement joins TRBV7-6 to TRBJ2-1; 8 bases are shared with TRBD2. V lost 0 bases and J lost 1; bases outside the gene matches: 5. The CDR3 runs to 17 residues. Germline-derived CDR1 and CDR2 are SGHVS and FNYEAQ. In DNA, the CDR3 is TGTGCCAGCAGCTTAGCGAAGCGGGAGAAATCCTACAATGAGCAGTTCTTC. Protein sequence: CASSLAKREKSYNEQFF.